These 27 T cell receptor beta chains were sequenced from one sample in a study of T cell responses to AZD1222 COVID-19 vaccine. Profiling relied on immunoSEQ multiplex PCR, and the TCRdb table lists in-frame clones only, not all of them. This repertoire shows roughly 170,000 clones, 90% to 95% found once; its top ten account for over 0.7%. The specimen was peripheral blood, collected on day 0 of AZD1222 vaccination. These TCRs come from an adult in good health.

The V call is TRBV5-1, the J call TRBJ1-2, with D possibly matching TRBD1 (5 bases). Germline assignment: CDR1 SGHRS and CDR2 YFSETQ. This CDR3 has 15 residues. The germline V and J ends were trimmed by 4 bases and 3 bases, with 16 bases remaining between them. The CDR3 is CASSLLGEEYYGYTF. The CDR3, as DNA: TGCGCCAGCAGCCTGTTGGGGGAGGAGTACTATGGCTACACCTTC.

The CDR3: CASSYSDSYQPQHF. The CDR3 nucleotides are TGTGCCAGCAGTTACTCGGACAGTTATCAGCCCCAGCATTTT. The V call is TRBV6-6, the J call TRBJ1-5; perhaps TRBD1 as D (6 bases). Trimming stripped 0 bases from V and 5 bases from J, with 8 bases between. CDR1 is MNHNY and CDR2 is SVGAGI in the germline V gene (reference sequence). The CDR3 spans 14 residues.

The chain has TRBV7-8 and TRBJ1-2; 10 bases are shared with TRBD1. Germline CDR1 and CDR2: SGHVS and FQNEAQ. The ends lost 3 bases at V and 5 bases at J; junction bases unmatched: 6. The CDR3 loop spans 15 amino acids. The CDR3 DNA reads as TGTGCCAGCAGCTTGGGGACAGGGGATGGTTATGGCTACACCTTC. Translation: CASSLGTGDGYGYTF.

The chain has TRBV18 and TRBJ2-3; no clear D. The CDR3 has 13 amino acids. The V end lost 7 bases, the J end lost 0 bases, and 8 bases lay between the germline ends. Germline V gives CDR1 KGHSH, CDR2 LQKENI. Written as DNA, the CDR3 is TGTGCCAGCTTAAGTCCTAGCACAGATACGCAGTATTTT. It specifies CASLSPSTDTQYF. The full variable domain, rest sourced from reference TRBV18 and TRBJ2-3, is NAGVMQNPRHLVRRRGQEARLRCSPMKGHSHVYWYRQLPEEGLKFMVYLQKENIIDESGMPKERFSAEFPKEGPSILRIQQVVRGDSAAYFCASLSPSTDTQYFGPGTRLTVL.

This clone was counted only a few times. The CDR3 is CASSLVVGIGYGYTF. The CDR3 DNA sequence: TGTGCCAGCAGCTTAGTTGTGGGAATTGGCTATGGCTACACCTTC. The chain combines TRBV7-8 with TRBJ1-2; D not resolved. CDR1 and CDR2 from the germline V gene are SGHVS and FQNEAQ. V was cut by 1 base and J by 4 bases, with 13 bases left in between. The CDR3 is made up of 15 amino acids.

The J gene is TRBJ2-3, the V gene TRBV7-8; possibly TRBD1 for D (6 bases). With 7 bases removed from V and 0 bases from J, the gap between germline ends came to 17 bases. This CDR3 comprises 16 residues. Germline V gene data show CDR1 as SGHVS and CDR2 as FQNEAQ. CDR3 in DNA: TGTGCCAGCACTGACTCAGACAGGTGGAGCACAGATACGCAGTATTTT. Its translation: CASTDSDRWSTDTQYF.

This clone appeared a single time. The chain's CDR3 is CASSSLGQYNSPLHF. CDR3 in DNA: TGTGCCAGCAGCTCGTTAGGCCAGTATAATTCACCCCTCCACTTT. The chain employs TRBV4-2 and TRBJ1-6; D unresolved. Between the trimmed V and J ends, which lost 5 bases and 4 bases, there was a span of 12 bases. The germline V gene has CDR1 LGHNA and CDR2 YNFKEQ. The length of the CDR3 is 15 residues.

The chain is built from TRBV5-1 and TRBJ2-5; no reliable D call. The CDR3 is 15 residues long. With 0 bases removed from V and 4 bases from J, the gap between germline ends came to 13 bases. Germline values: CDR1 SGHRS, CDR2 YFSETQ. In DNA, the CDR3 is TGCGCCAGCAGCTTGGGAGGTCACGATTTAGAGACCCAGTACTTC. This encodes CASSLGGHDLETQYF.

Remarks on this clone: Other DNA sequences in this sample translate to the same CDR3. This sequence joins TRBV9 and TRBJ1-3; perhaps TRBD1 as D (5 bases). This CDR3 contains 15 residues. V shed 0 bases and J shed 0 bases, with 7 bases lying between them. In germline, CDR1 is SGDLS, CDR2 YYNGEE. For the CDR3, the DNA is TGTGCCAGCAGCGTAGGAGGGACCTCTGGAAACACCATATATTTT. It translates to CASSVGGTSGNTIYF.

The chain recombines TRBV29-1 with TRBJ2-3; D is uncertain. This CDR3 contains 11 residues. The germline V gene encodes CDR1 SQVTM and CDR2 ANQGSEA. Trimming stripped 7 bases from V and 6 bases from J, with 11 bases between. The CDR3 reads CSAYLGDTQYF. CDR3 sequence (DNA): TGCAGCGCTTACTTAGGGGATACGCAGTATTTT.

The chain combines TRBV7-8 with TRBJ2-2, with a possible D match to TRBD2 (7 bases). Germline V lookup: CDR1 SGHVS, CDR2 FQNEAQ. This CDR3 region has 15 residues. Trimming pared 5 bases from V and 3 bases from J, leaving 13 bases between. The CDR3 here is CASSPRRGHTGELFF. For the CDR3, the DNA is TGTGCCAGCAGCCCCCGGCGGGGGCACACCGGGGAGCTGTTTTTT.

The chain combines TRBV11-3 with TRBJ2-7; TRBD1 matches 7 bases. CDR3 length: 15 residues. J was trimmed by 3 bases and V by 3 bases; bases with no gene match: 8. From germline, CDR1 is SGHNT and CDR2 YENEEA. CDR3 nucleotides: TGTGCCAGCAGCTTTCGAGGACAGGAGATCTACGAGCAGTACTTC. Its protein is CASSFRGQEIYEQYF.

The chain recombines TRBV14 with TRBJ1-6; TRBD1 aligns across 9 bases. V gave up 0 bases and J gave up 7 bases; unmatched junction bases: 7. The CDR3 consists of 17 residues. Germline CDR1 reads SGHDN; CDR2 reads FVKESK. This CDR3 is CASSQDRGQGRNSPLHF. CDR3 in DNA: TGTGCCAGCAGCCAAGATCGGGGACAGGGTCGAAATTCACCCCTCCACTTT.

As DNA, the CDR3 is TGTGCCAGTAGTGCACCCGGGAAAGTGACTGAAGCTTTCTTT. It specifies CASSAPGKVTEAFF. The V call is TRBV19, the J call TRBJ1-1, with D unclear. The V gene lost 5 bases and the J gene lost 5 bases, with 15 bases spanning the gap. Germline CDR1 reads LNHDA; CDR2 reads SQIVND (reference sequence). The CDR3 loop spans 14 amino acids. Full variable domain (remainder filled in from reference TRBV19 and TRBJ1-1): DGGITQSPKYLFRKEGQNVTLSCEQNLNHDAMYWYRQDPGQGLRLIYYSQIVNDFQKGDIAEGYSVSREKKESFPLTVTSAQKNPTAFYLCASSAPGKVTEAFFGQGTRLTVV.

The chain is built from TRBV6-5 and TRBJ2-7; 7 nucleotides agree with TRBD1. The junction had 5 bases not matched to a gene; V was cut back by 2 bases and J by 1 base. The germline V gene has CDR1 MNHEY and CDR2 SVGAGI. The CDR3 contains 15 residues. The CDR3 sequence is CASSYRGRGSYEQYF. The CDR3 DNA is TGTGCCAGCAGTTACAGGGGGCGCGGTTCCTACGAGCAGTACTTC.

The V and J genes are TRBV6-5 and TRBJ1-5; 7 nucleotides line up with TRBD1. The CDR3 extends over 14 amino acids. V lost 6 bases and J lost 5; bases outside the gene matches: 7. Germline V CDR1 and CDR2: MNHEY, SVGAGI. The CDR3 spells CASSLQGSHQPQHF. The CDR3 bases are TGTGCCAGCAGCCTACAGGGGAGCCATCAGCCCCAGCATTTT.

The rearrangement links TRBV18 to TRBJ1-2, with a weak D call TRBD1 (5 bases). The germline V and J ends were trimmed by 3 bases and 8 bases, with 16 bases remaining between them. The CDR3 is made up of 14 amino acids. CDR1 and CDR2 from the germline V gene are KGHSH and LQKENI. The CDR3 sequence: CASSPTELRIGYTF. As DNA, the CDR3 is TGTGCCAGCTCACCGACAGAGTTAAGGATCGGCTACACCTTC.

CDR3 coding DNA: TGTGCCAGCAGCTTAGGCGGCCAGGCGGGCTATGGCTACACCTTC. Translating gives CASSLGGQAGYGYTF. The V call is TRBV7-9, the J call TRBJ1-2; D is uncertain. Germline CDR1 is SEHNR and CDR2 is FQNEAQ (reference sequence). The CDR3 covers 15 residues. Trimming pared 1 base from V and 4 bases from J, leaving 13 bases between. Full variable domain (remainder filled in from reference TRBV7-9 and TRBJ1-2): DTGVSQNPRHKITKRGQNVTFRCDPISEHNRLYWYRQTLGQGPEFLTYFQNEAQLEKSRLLSDRFSAERPKGSFSTLEIQRTEQGDSAMYLCASSLGGQAGYGYTFGSGTRLTVV.

In the case of this clone: Other DNA sequences within the sample encode an identical CDR3. The rearrangement joins TRBV18 to TRBJ2-2; D not certain. This CDR3 comprises 13 residues. Germline V lookup: CDR1 KGHSH, CDR2 LQKENI. Trimming pared 3 bases from V and 6 bases from J, leaving 8 bases between. The chain's CDR3 is CASSPDRAGELFF. Written as DNA, the CDR3 is TGTGCCAGCTCACCCGACCGGGCCGGGGAGCTGTTTTTT.

The chain couples TRBV11-2 to TRBJ2-3; D gene uncertain. The V and J ends lost 7 bases and 3 bases respectively, with 17 bases between them. The germline V gene has CDR1 SGHAT and CDR2 FQNNGV. This CDR3 region has 15 residues. The DNA of the CDR3 is TGTGCCAGCACCTCATCGGGTTTATCGACAGATACGCAGTATTTT. Translated: CASTSSGLSTDTQYF.

The J gene is TRBJ2-5, the V gene TRBV5-1, with D hard to call. CDR1 is SGHRS and CDR2 is YFSETQ in the germline V gene. Trimming took off 0 bases at V and 3 bases at J, with 6 bases between the two ends. CDR3 length: 13 amino acids. In DNA form, the CDR3 reads TGCGCCAGCAGCTTGGTGCAGGAAGAGACCCAGTACTTC. This translates into CASSLVQEETQYF.

The V call is TRBV5-4, the J call TRBJ1-1; no clear D gene. With 4 bases removed from V and 2 bases from J, the gap between germline ends came to 18 bases. The germline gives CDR1 SGHNT, CDR2 YYREEE (reference sequence). This CDR3 is 16 amino acids long. In nucleotides, the CDR3 is TGTGCCAGCAGCGCAGGTTTGGGGAGCGATAACACTGAAGCTTTCTTT. Translating it yields CASSAGLGSDNTEAFF.

This clone was counted between two and nine times. Here the CDR3 reads CASSLGHGETQYF. The CDR3 coding sequence is TGTGCCAGCAGCTTAGGGCATGGGGAGACCCAGTACTTC. The chain recombines TRBV7-2 with TRBJ2-5; D remains ambiguous. The CDR3 extends over 13 amino acids. In germline, CDR1 is SGHTA, CDR2 FQGNSA. V was shortened by 1 base and J by 5 bases, with 8 bases between the two germline ends.

The CDR3 region is CASSRINDRGYGYTF. The CDR3 DNA is TGTGCCAGCAGTCGGATCAATGACAGGGGCTATGGCTACACCTTC. The chain is built from TRBV28 and TRBJ1-2; 8 nucleotides line up with TRBD1. Losses at the gene ends were 5 bases for V and 4 bases for J; bases not matched to a gene: 9. Germline V lookup: CDR1 MDHEN, CDR2 SYDVKM. There are 15 residues in the CDR3.

The CDR3 reads CASMVTGTSPLHF. CDR3 coding DNA: TGTGCCAGCATGGTTACAGGGACTTCACCCCTCCACTTT. This sequence joins TRBV2 and TRBJ1-6; a weak D match, TRBD1 (6 bases). This CDR3 comprises 13 residues. V lost 7 bases to trimming and J lost 9 bases, with 13 bases between them. Germline V gene sequence: CDR1 SNHLY, CDR2 FYNNEI.

The gene calls are TRBV7-9 and TRBJ1-1; 9 bases align to TRBD1. CDR3 size: 14 residues. V shed 4 bases and J 4 bases; nucleotides not matched to a gene: 4. From germline, CDR1 is SEHNR and CDR2 FQNEAQ (reference sequence). As DNA, the CDR3 is TGTGCCAGCAGCTCTACACAGGGGGCCACTGAAGCTTTCTTT. Protein sequence: CASSSTQGATEAFF.

The chain joins TRBV6-5 to TRBJ2-7; 10 bases are shared with TRBD2. CDR1 MNHEY and CDR2 SVGAGI come from the germline V gene. V shed 4 bases and J 0 bases; nucleotides not matched to a gene: 6. CDR3 size: 16 residues. For the CDR3, the DNA is TGTGCCAGCAGTTTTTCGACTAGCGGGCACTCCTACGAGCAGTACTTC. It translates to CASSFSTSGHSYEQYF.